The 9 T cell receptor beta chains below were found in one sample sequenced in a study of blood T cell repertoires in COVID-19. Only in-frame clones appear in the TCRdb table, and some are missing; sequencing was by immunoSEQ multiplex PCR. Of more than 150,000 clones in the sample, roughly three quarters were seen once. The sample comprised PBMCs or T cells enriched from blood (not recorded which). Source of these receptors: a man between 60 and 75 years old who had been exposed to COVID-19.

A word on this clone: Compared with germline, one end of the junction differs, possibly owing to a read error. The V and J genes are TRBV7-9 and TRBJ2-3; 12 positions agree with TRBD2. Germline V gene lookup returns CDR1 SEHNR and CDR2 FQNEAQ (reference sequence). The CDR3 has 15 residues. CDR3 coding DNA: TGTGCCAGCAGCCTAGCGGGAGGGCGCACAGATACGCAGTATTTT. This translates into CASSLAGGRTDTQYF. Full variable domain (rest looked up from reference TRBV7-9 and TRBJ2-3): DTGVSQNPRHKITKRGQNVTFRCDPISEHNRLYWYRQTLGQGPEFLTYFQNEAQLEKSRLLSDRFSAERPKGSFSTLEIQRTEQGDSAMYLCASSLAGGRTDTQYFGPGTRLTVL.

The V gene is TRBV21-1, the J gene TRBJ2-1; the D call of TRBD2 is as the table states it, not checked on the DNA. TRBV21-1 is shown as a pseudogene. The CDR3 loop spans 18 amino acids. The CDR3 reads CASSKVSGLAGPYNEQFF. The CDR3 coding sequence is TGTGCCAGCAGCAAAGTGTCGGGACTAGCGGGACCTTACAATGAGCAGTTCTTC.

The genes are TRBV7-3 and TRBJ2-2, with 9 bases aligning to TRBD1. Looked up from germline, CDR1 is SGHTA and CDR2 is FQGTGA. The V and J ends lost 3 bases and 2 bases, in that order; junction bases with no gene match: 7. The CDR3 is 17 residues long. The CDR3 reads CASSFLGGQGNTGELFF. CDR3 DNA sequence: TGTGCCAGCAGCTTTCTTGGGGGACAGGGTAACACCGGGGAGCTGTTTTTT.

V usage is TRBV12-3 or TRBV12-4 and J usage is TRBJ1-1, with a tentative D call TRBD1 (5 bases). V gave up 3 bases and J gave up 7 bases, with 12 bases separating them. This CDR3 has 13 residues. The CDR3 is CASSFVPGVEAFF. CDR3 DNA: TGTGCCAGCAGTTTCGTGCCGGGGGTTGAAGCTTTCTTT.

The CDR3 is CASRSTGTVTEAFF. The CDR3, as DNA: TGTGCCAGTAGGTCCACAGGGACCGTAACTGAAGCTTTCTTT. The chain carries TRBV19 and TRBJ1-1, with D possibly TRBD1 on 6 matching bases. The CDR3 is 14 residues long. CDR1 and CDR2 from the germline V gene are LNHDA and SQIVND (reference sequence). Trimming took 6 bases from V and 5 from J, leaving 16 bases between them.

The chain is built from TRBV3-1 (or the pseudogene TRBV3-2) and TRBJ1-1; the D gene is possibly TRBD1 (5 bases). V shed 1 base and J shed 10 bases, with 13 bases lying between them. The germline gives CDR1 LGHDT, CDR2 YNNKEL (reference sequence). The CDR3 consists of 13 residues. This CDR3 reads CASSQVAGLGAFF. CDR3 bases: TGTGCCAGCAGCCAAGTGGCGGGGCTTGGAGCTTTCTTT.

This clone was detected only a few times. The CDR3 region has the DNA TGCAGCGTTGAAGATTGGGGCAGGGGGTCGGACGAGCAGTACTTC. Protein: CSVEDWGRGSDEQYF. The genes are TRBV29-1 and TRBJ2-7, with 7 nucleotides matching TRBD1. CDR3 size: 15 residues. Germline V gives CDR1 SQVTM, CDR2 ANQGSEA. V trimming: 0 bases; J trimming: 5 bases; junction bases outside the gene matches: 10.

The rearrangement uses TRBV30 and TRBJ2-1; TRBD2 is a possible D gene (6 bases). This CDR3 spans 14 amino acids. Germline V CDR1 and CDR2: GTSNPN, SVGIG (reference sequence). V dropped 4 bases and J dropped 0 bases, with 10 bases sitting between them. The CDR3 DNA reads TGTGCCTGGAAGCGTAGCGGCTCCTACAATGAGCAGTTCTTC. Translation: CAWKRSGSYNEQFF.

This chain joins TRBV5-1 and TRBJ2-1; 8 nucleotides line up with TRBD2. This CDR3 region has 16 residues. The V gene end was trimmed by 4 bases and the J gene end by 7 bases; junction bases not matched to a gene: 13. From germline, CDR1 is SGHRS and CDR2 YFSETQ. The DNA for the CDR3 is TGCGCCAGCAGCCCCGCGGGTAGCGGGACCACGAATGAGCAGTTCTTC. Its protein is CASSPAGSGTTNEQFF. The whole variable domain, remainder taken from reference TRBV5-1 and TRBJ2-1, is KAGVTQTPRYLIKTRGQQVTLSCSPISGHRSVSWYQQTPGQGLQFLFEYFSETQRNKGNFPGRFSGRQFSNSRSEMNVSTLELGDSALYLCASSPAGSGTTNEQFFGPGTRLTVL.